The 28 T cell receptor beta chains presented below share a single source sample, sequenced in a study of blood T cell repertoires in COVID-19. Some clones are missing from TCRdb's copy, which holds only in-frame ones; the method was immunoSEQ multiplex PCR. Among roughly 180,000 clones listed, over 75% were seen once. Material: PBMCs or T cells enriched from blood (not recorded which). The receptors here all came from a man aged 50 to 60 who had recovered from COVID-19.

The V call is TRBV19, the J call TRBJ1-5; tentative D call: TRBD1 (6 bases). The CDR3 covers 14 residues. The V gene's germline CDR1 is LNHDA and CDR2 SQIVND (reference sequence). V was shortened by 7 bases and J by 1 base, with 11 bases between the two germline ends. CDR3 nucleotides: TGTGCCAGTACCACAGGGTTGAGCAATCAGCCCCAGCATTTT. Translation gives CASTTGLSNQPQHF. The whole variable domain, remainder taken from reference TRBV19 and TRBJ1-5, is DGGITQSPKYLFRKEGQNVTLSCEQNLNHDAMYWYRQDPGQGLRLIYYSQIVNDFQKGDIAEGYSVSREKKESFPLTVTSAQKNPTAFYLCASTTGLSNQPQHFGDGTRLSIL.

The chain combines TRBV5-1 with TRBJ2-2, with D possibly being TRBD2 (6 bases). The V end was cut by 4 bases, the J end by 5 bases, with 12 bases between. The CDR3 contains 14 residues. Germline assignment: CDR1 SGHRS and CDR2 YFSETQ. The CDR3 DNA sequence: TGCGCCAGCAGCGTCCGGGACTTAACCGGGGAGCTGTTTTTT. Its translation is CASSVRDLTGELFF.

The chain joins TRBV27 to TRBJ2-1, with D maybe TRBD2 (5 bases). The CDR3 is made up of 16 amino acids. V was trimmed by 3 bases and J by 10 bases, leaving 22 bases between them. CDR1 MNHEY and CDR2 SMNVEV come from the germline V gene (reference sequence). The CDR3 DNA follows: TGTGCCAGCAGTTTTAATCGGGGTCTTGCCCCCAGCGAGCAGTTCTTC. Translating gives CASSFNRGLAPSEQFF.

V gene TRBV28 combines with J gene TRBJ1-2, with TRBD1 matching over 10 bases. The CDR3 spans 16 residues. Germline CDR1 reads MDHEN; CDR2 reads SYDVKM. V lost 4 bases and J lost 4; bases outside the gene matches: 9. DNA for the CDR3: TGTGCCAGCAGTTCGGGACAGGGGCAATCTATCTATGGCTACACCTTC. It translates to CASSSGQGQSIYGYTF.

The chain recombines TRBV6-5 with TRBJ2-7; 7 nucleotides line up with TRBD1. V shed 7 bases, J shed 4 bases, and the junction held 7 bases outside the gene matches. This CDR3 spans 13 amino acids. CDR1 MNHEY and CDR2 SVGAGI come from the germline V gene. This chain's CDR3 is CASTLRTGYEQYF. CDR3 bases: TGTGCCAGCACCTTACGGACAGGTTACGAGCAGTACTTC.

J is TRBJ1-5 and V is TRBV19, with TRBD1 as a possible D gene (6 bases). The CDR3 consists of 13 residues. Germline assignment: CDR1 LNHDA and CDR2 SQIVND (reference sequence). V dropped 2 bases and J dropped 7 bases, with 9 bases sitting between them. CDR3 DNA sequence: TGTGCCAGTAGTATACGTACAGGGCAGCCCCAGCATTTT. This gives the protein CASSIRTGQPQHF.

This chain connects TRBV21-1 to TRBJ1-5; TRBD1 is the table's D call and was not checked against the DNA. TRBV21-1 is marked as a pseudogene. This CDR3 comprises 14 residues. The CDR3, as DNA: TGTGCCAGCAGCAAACCATACAGGGGGCAGCCCCAGCATTTT. Translation gives CASSKPYRGQPQHF.

The V and J genes are TRBV9 and TRBJ2-2; TRBD2 agrees at 8 bases. The germline CDR1 and CDR2 sequences are SGDLS and YYNGEE. CDR3 length: 17 amino acids. The trim removed 3 bases at V and 0 bases at J, leaving 7 bases unmatched. The CDR3 nucleotides are TGTGCCAGCAGCGGACTTAGCGGGATCACGAACACCGGGGAGCTGTTTTTT. It codes for CASSGLSGITNTGELFF.

V gene TRBV5-1 combines with J gene TRBJ2-7; 8 bases agree with TRBD1. The trim removed 4 bases at V and 2 bases at J, leaving 5 bases unmatched. This CDR3 has 14 amino acids. The germline gives CDR1 SGHRS, CDR2 YFSETQ. CDR3 sequence: CASSLVRGPYEQYF. In DNA, the CDR3 is TGCGCCAGCAGCCTAGTCAGGGGGCCCTACGAGCAGTACTTC.

The genes are TRBV16 and TRBJ2-1; 7 bases map to TRBD2. CDR1 and CDR2 from the germline V gene are KGHSY and FQNENV. J lost 4 bases, V lost 1 base, and 1 base had no gene match. There are 14 residues in the CDR3. The CDR3 here is CASSQLRGYNEQFF. CDR3 nucleotides: TGTGCCAGCAGCCAATTGCGGGGGTACAATGAGCAGTTCTTC.

The chain couples TRBV7-6 to TRBJ1-4; 9 positions match TRBD1. With V trimmed by 5 bases and J by 5 bases, 9 bases remained unmatched. CDR3 length equals 16 residues. Germline CDR1 is SGHVS and CDR2 is FNYEAQ. As DNA, the CDR3 is TGTGCCAGCAGCATTATATCGGGACAGGGAAATGAAAAACTGTTTTTT. Residues: CASSIISGQGNEKLFF.

J is TRBJ1-2 and V is TRBV2, with D tentatively TRBD1 (5 bases). Germline CDR1 and CDR2: SNHLY and FYNNEI. The V end was cut by 4 bases, the J end by 1 base, with 10 bases between. The CDR3 runs to 14 residues. The CDR3 region has the DNA TGTGCCAGCAGTGCTACAGGTCTTAACTATGGCTACACCTTC. Its protein is CASSATGLNYGYTF.

V is TRBV9 and J is TRBJ2-7; maybe TRBD1 (5 bases). Germline CDR1 SGDLS, CDR2 YYNGEE. The V end was cut by 9 bases, the J end by 2 bases, with 18 bases between. This CDR3 contains 14 residues. CDR3 sequence: CAIPGLVPTYEQYF. The CDR3 coding sequence is TGTGCCATTCCAGGGCTGGTTCCGACCTACGAGCAGTACTTC.

The V and J genes are TRBV5-4 and TRBJ2-3; TRBD1 aligns across 8 bases. Germline CDR1 SGHNT, CDR2 YYREEE (reference sequence). V shed 4 bases, J shed 3 bases, and the junction held 4 bases outside the gene matches. This CDR3 is 14 amino acids long. The CDR3 reads CASSKTGVTDTQYF. The CDR3 nucleotides read TGTGCCAGCAGCAAGACAGGGGTTACAGATACGCAGTATTTT.

The chain uses TRBV5-1 and TRBJ2-6; 9 nucleotides align to TRBD1. The CDR3 covers 17 residues. Germline CDR1 is SGHRS and CDR2 is YFSETQ. The V and J ends lost 6 bases and 4 bases, in that order; junction bases with no gene match: 11. CDR3 sequence (DNA): TGCGCCAGCAAGCTTAGGACAGGGGATTTGGGGGCCAACGTCCTGACTTTC. Protein product: CASKLRTGDLGANVLTF.

The chain links TRBV5-4 to TRBJ2-7; 8 bases are a match to TRBD2. Germline V gene sequence: CDR1 SGHNT, CDR2 YYREEE (reference sequence). The CDR3 is 14 residues long. V gave up 4 bases and J gave up 3 bases; unmatched junction bases: 6. CDR3 nucleotide sequence: TGTGCCAGCAGCGCCGCGGGGGGCAGCTACGAGCAGTACTTC. It yields the protein CASSAAGGSYEQYF.

The chain uses TRBV19 and TRBJ2-7; 8 nucleotides align to TRBD1. Germline trimming cut 4 bases from V and 1 base from J; bases unmatched to any gene: 6. This CDR3 has 15 amino acids. Germline CDR1 is LNHDA and CDR2 is SQIVND (reference sequence). Here the CDR3 DNA reads TGTGCCAGTAGTAACCAGGGGGCGGTATCCTACGAGCAGTACTTC. It specifies CASSNQGAVSYEQYF.

This sequence joins TRBV7-8 and TRBJ1-3; 9 nucleotides match TRBD1. Germline values: CDR1 SGHVS, CDR2 FQNEAQ. The CDR3 is made up of 14 amino acids. With V trimmed by 1 base and J by 8 bases, 3 bases remained unmatched. This CDR3 is CASSLGTGVHTIYF. As DNA, the CDR3 is TGTGCCAGCAGCTTAGGGACAGGGGTACACACCATATATTTT.

The chain carries TRBV7-9 and TRBJ2-7, with 7 bases that match TRBD1. Germline assignment: CDR1 SEHNR and CDR2 FQNEAQ (reference sequence). With 7 bases clipped from V and 6 bases from J, the junction kept 9 bases outside the gene matches. The length of the CDR3 is 13 residues. CDR3 protein: CASTRDRASEQYF. DNA of the CDR3: TGTGCCAGCACCCGCGACAGGGCCAGCGAGCAGTACTTC.

This sequence joins TRBV10-1 and TRBJ2-5; 7 bases fit TRBD2. The CDR3 has 12 amino acids. The germline gives CDR1 WNHNN, CDR2 SYGVQD (reference sequence). The V gene end was trimmed by 11 bases and the J gene end by 5 bases; junction bases not matched to a gene: 8. The CDR3 loop is CAPGGGDETQYF. In DNA, the CDR3 is TGCGCCCCGGGGGGTGGTGACGAGACCCAGTACTTC.

The chain links TRBV3-1 (or the pseudogene TRBV3-2) to TRBJ2-1; D ambiguous. The V gene's germline CDR1 is LGHDT and CDR2 YNNKEL (reference sequence). The CDR3 runs 12 residues. V lost 4 bases, J lost 9 bases, and 10 bases lay in between. CDR3 coding DNA: TGTGCCAGCAGCCCTCAAACTTCTGAGCAGTTCTTC. Encoded protein: CASSPQTSEQFF.

The CDR3 nucleotides read TGTGCCAGCAGCTTGGAGGGAGTAGGCGACGAGCAGTACTTC. It is translated as CASSLEGVGDEQYF. The V gene is TRBV11-2, the J gene TRBJ2-7; D is possibly TRBD2 (6 bases). In germline, CDR1 is SGHAT, CDR2 FQNNGV. The CDR3 sequence is 14 residues long. Between the trimmed V and J ends, which lost 3 bases and 5 bases, there was a span of 14 bases. Combining the CDR3 with reference TRBV11-2 and TRBJ2-7 gives the whole variable domain EAGVAQSPRYKIIEKRQSVAFWCNPISGHATLYWYQQILGQGPKLLIQFQNNGVVDDSQLPKDRFSAERLKGVDSTLKIQPAKLEDSAVYLCASSLEGVGDEQYFGPGTRLTVT.

The chain uses TRBV3-1 (or the pseudogene TRBV3-2) and TRBJ2-7; D call uncertain. CDR1 is LGHDT and CDR2 is YNNKEL in the germline V gene (reference sequence). V was pared by 0 bases and J by 7 bases, with 13 bases between. The CDR3 has 14 amino acids. CDR3 region: CASSQEADLVEQYF. The CDR3 coding sequence is TGTGCCAGCAGCCAAGAGGCTGATTTGGTTGAGCAGTACTTC.

J is TRBJ2-3 and V is TRBV28; 7 nucleotides align to TRBD1. V trimming: 6 bases; J trimming: 0 bases; junction bases outside the gene matches: 6. Germline V lookup: CDR1 MDHEN, CDR2 SYDVKM. The CDR3 is made up of 15 amino acids. Here the CDR3 DNA reads TGTGCCAGCAGACGAGACAGGGCTAGCACAGATACGCAGTATTTT. Translated, it gives CASRRDRASTDTQYF.

The chain uses TRBV5-1 and TRBJ2-1; D might be TRBD1 (5 bases). This CDR3 comprises 15 residues. From germline, CDR1 is SGHRS and CDR2 YFSETQ. Trimming removed 3 bases at V and 1 base at J, with 11 bases between. CDR3 residues: CASSSGFGSYNEQFF. As DNA, the CDR3 is TGCGCCAGCAGCTCAGGGTTCGGATCCTACAATGAGCAGTTCTTC.

As for this clone: Other DNA sequences in the sample encode the same CDR3. The chain recombines TRBV11-2 with TRBJ2-3; 8 positions match TRBD2. The CDR3 covers 15 residues. Germline loops: CDR1 SGHAT, CDR2 FQNNGV. Germline trimming cut 0 bases from V and 3 bases from J; bases unmatched to any gene: 2. CDR3 nucleotide sequence: TGTGCCAGCAGCTTAGATGCGGGGGGTACAGATACGCAGTATTTT. Amino acids: CASSLDAGGTDTQYF.

This clone showed up just a few times. In DNA, the CDR3 is TGTGCCAGCAGTCGGCCCCAGACAGGGCGGCTTTGGGACACTGAAGCTTTCTTT. It yields the protein CASSRPQTGRLWDTEAFF. The chain recombines TRBV6-6 with TRBJ1-1, with 7 bases fitting TRBD1. There are 18 residues in the CDR3. The V gene's germline CDR1 is MNHNY and CDR2 SVGAGI (reference sequence). V lost 5 bases to trimming and J lost 3 bases; unmatched junction nucleotides: 18.

DNA of the CDR3: TGTGCCAGCAGCCAAAGGACTAGTGGGGTACCGGGGGACACAGATACGCAGTATTTT. Translation: CASSQRTSGVPGDTDTQYF. V is TRBV3-1 (or the pseudogene TRBV3-2) and J is TRBJ2-3, with TRBD2 identical over 7 bases. The germline V gene has CDR1 LGHDT and CDR2 YNNKEL (reference sequence). CDR3 size: 19 residues. The V gene end was trimmed by 2 bases and the J gene end by 2 bases; junction bases not matched to a gene: 16.